The T cell receptor beta chain described here comes from a study of shared clonotypes between healthy human individuals. Healthy HIV-negative adults with no recent acute infections or vaccinations were recruited as donors. This clone was detected only once. The deep-level immunoSEQ assay was used. TCRdb's table, derived via immunoSEQ multiplex PCR, lists solely in-frame clones and lacks some. The repertoire holds 2 million to 2.5 million clones, with more than 90% as singletons. Sequencing was done on a sample of naive CD4+ T cells sorted from blood. As to subset: CD45RA+ positively selected. The TCR originated in a young man in good health.

CDR3 sequence (DNA): TGTGCCAGTCAAACAGGGGGCGCATTTTTTACTAATGAAAAACTGTTTTTT. It translates to CASQTGGAFFTNEKLFF. The chain employs TRBV7-9 and TRBJ1-4, with 9 nucleotides matching TRBD1. This CDR3 contains 17 residues. The ends lost 9 bases at V and 2 bases at J; junction bases unmatched: 13. Germline V gene sequence: CDR1 SEHNR, CDR2 FQNEAQ (reference sequence).